The 20 T cell receptor beta chains below come from one sample, sequenced in a study of CD4+ T cells in melanoma. The data were produced by immunoSEQ multiplex PCR, yet TCRdb's version contains in-frame clones alone and is incomplete. The table records about 11,000 clones, around 70% of them present only once. The material sequenced was cells from a culture (not recorded whether cultured in vitro). The receptors were sampled from a human donor with melanoma.

The chain recombines TRBV4-1 with TRBJ1-1; 7 bases match TRBD1. The CDR3 contains 15 residues. V was pared by 2 bases and J by 4 bases, with 7 bases of the junction left unmatched. The germline gives CDR1 MGHRA, CDR2 YSYEKL. The CDR3 coding sequence is TGCGCCAGCAGCCAATTTGGGGCAGGGGGCACTGAAGCTTTCTTT. Translating it yields CASSQFGAGGTEAFF.

The V gene is TRBV5-1, the J gene TRBJ1-1, with TRBD1 matching 8 bases. The germline V gene encodes CDR1 SGHRS and CDR2 YFSETQ. With V trimmed by 2 bases and J by 0 bases, 9 bases remained unmatched. This CDR3 region has 17 residues. In nucleotides, the CDR3 is TGCGCCAGCAGCTTTTCCCAGGGGGCAAACATGAACACTGAAGCTTTCTTT. This sequence encodes CASSFSQGANMNTEAFF.

This sequence joins TRBV29-1 and TRBJ2-7, with TRBD2 matching over 11 bases. This CDR3 has 15 residues. J gave up 6 bases and V 5 bases, and 12 bases lay outside the gene matches. The V gene's germline CDR1 is SQVTM and CDR2 ANQGSEA. The CDR3: CSVIGTSGFGSEQYF. Here the CDR3 DNA reads TGCAGCGTTATTGGGACTAGCGGATTCGGCAGCGAGCAGTACTTC.

V usage is TRBV4-1 and J usage is TRBJ1-4; D is unclear. The V end was cut by 1 base, the J end by 10 bases, with 4 bases between. This CDR3 spans 11 amino acids. Germline V gene sequence: CDR1 MGHRA, CDR2 YSYEKL. The CDR3 spells CASSQAGKLFF. DNA of the CDR3: TGCGCCAGCAGCCAAGCTGGAAAACTGTTTTTT.

This clone showed up just once. The chain links TRBV18 to TRBJ2-1; D is undetermined. Trimming shortened V by 1 base and J by 7 bases, and 5 bases separated the two germline ends. In germline, CDR1 is KGHSH, CDR2 LQKENI. The length of the CDR3 is 12 residues. In DNA, the CDR3 is TGTGCCAGCTCACCACTGCGGAATGAGCAGTTCTTC. It is translated as CASSPLRNEQFF.

The rearrangement links TRBV18 to TRBJ1-2; 7 bases are a match to TRBD1. This CDR3 contains 13 residues. CDR1 and CDR2 from the germline V gene are KGHSH and LQKENI. V gave up 2 bases and J gave up 7 bases; unmatched junction bases: 4. The DNA for the CDR3 is TGTGCCAGCTCACCAGGACAGGAGGCTGGCTACACCTTC. This gives the protein CASSPGQEAGYTF.

CDR3 residues: CSVEETGRPYGYTF. The CDR3, as DNA: TGCAGCGTTGAGGAGACAGGGAGACCCTATGGCTACACCTTC. The chain recombines TRBV29-1 with TRBJ1-2; 7 bases are a match to TRBD1. V was pared by 3 bases and J by 4 bases, with 8 bases of the junction left unmatched. CDR3 length equals 14 residues. The germline gives CDR1 SQVTM, CDR2 ANQGSEA.

This clone was seen a few times. V is TRBV18 and J is TRBJ1-3; weak D call: TRBD1 (5 bases). Trimming shortened V by 4 bases and J by 3 bases, and 10 bases separated the two germline ends. This CDR3 contains 14 residues. CDR1 KGHSH and CDR2 LQKENI come from the germline V gene. The CDR3 loop is CASSLQGGGNTIYF. The CDR3 DNA is TGTGCCAGCTCACTGCAGGGAGGTGGAAACACCATATATTTT.

The rearrangement joins TRBV5-6 to TRBJ2-6; D possibly corresponds to TRBD1 (5 bases). Germline values: CDR1 SGHDT, CDR2 YYEEEE. The CDR3 totals 16 residues. Deletions cut 3 bases from V and 2 bases from J, with 12 bases between. The CDR3 sequence is CASSSLGHAGANVLTF. For the CDR3, the DNA is TGTGCCAGCAGCTCCCTGGGGCACGCTGGGGCCAACGTCCTGACTTTC.

This clone is medium-sized by share. The genes are TRBV28 and TRBJ2-3; 10 bases are a match to TRBD2. V shed 4 bases, J shed 0 bases, and the junction held 4 bases outside the gene matches. The germline CDR1 and CDR2 sequences are MDHEN and SYDVKM. There are 16 residues in the CDR3. CDR3 sequence: CASSSASGGSTDTQYF. CDR3 sequence (DNA): TGTGCCAGCAGTTCCGCTAGCGGGGGCAGCACAGATACGCAGTATTTT. Together with reference TRBV28 and TRBJ2-3, the CDR3 gives the full variable domain: DVKVTQSSRYLVKRTGEKVFLECVQDMDHENMFWYRQDPGLGLRLIYFSYDVKMKEKGDIPEGYSVSREKKERFSLILESASTNQTSMYLCASSSASGGSTDTQYFGPGTRLTVL.

The chain links TRBV7-2 to TRBJ1-3; unclear D gene. Germline V gene lookup returns CDR1 SGHTA and CDR2 FQGNSA. CDR3 length: 13 amino acids. Trimming left V 5 bases short and J 7 bases short, with 12 bases between. The CDR3 loop is CASSPGPSNTIYF. CDR3 in DNA: TGTGCCAGCAGCCCCGGGCCCAGCAACACCATATATTTT.

This chain joins TRBV6-1 and TRBJ1-4; a weak D match, TRBD1 (5 bases). Trimming removed 6 bases at V and 2 bases at J, with 13 bases between. This CDR3 has 15 amino acids. Germline V gene data show CDR1 as MNHNS and CDR2 as SASEGT. The CDR3 nucleotides read TGTGCCAGCAGCCGAACCGAGGGGACTAATGAAAAACTGTTTTTT. Its translation is CASSRTEGTNEKLFF.

The chain carries TRBV30 and TRBJ1-2; D is unclear. V dropped 0 bases and J dropped 7 bases, with 12 bases sitting between them. Germline loops: CDR1 GTSNPN, CDR2 SVGIG (reference sequence). The CDR3 contains 13 residues. Here the CDR3 DNA reads TGTGCCTGGAGTGTACCCGGTATTAGTGGCTACACCTTC. Translated, it gives CAWSVPGISGYTF.

The V and J genes are TRBV6-6 and TRBJ2-5, with D perhaps TRBD2 (5 bases). The CDR3 length is 15 residues. Germline V CDR1 and CDR2: MNHNY, SVGAGI (reference sequence). V lost 0 bases to trimming and J lost 1 base, with 9 bases between them. CDR3 in amino acids: CASSYSRGSQETQYF. The CDR3 DNA reads as TGTGCCAGCAGTTACTCACGGGGATCCCAAGAGACCCAGTACTTC.

This chain links TRBV10-2 with TRBJ2-7; the D gene could be TRBD1 or TRBD2 (6 bases each). CDR1 is WSHSY and CDR2 is SAAADI in the germline V gene. This CDR3 has 20 amino acids. The ends were cut back, 2 bases at V and 6 bases at J, with 32 bases in the middle. In nucleotides, the CDR3 is TGCGCCAGCAGTGAGCGAAAACAGGGCACGGAGGGAGTCCCCGACGGCGAGCAGTACTTC. This encodes CASSERKQGTEGVPDGEQYF.

The chain links TRBV5-1 to TRBJ2-7; D is unclear. CDR3 length: 16 amino acids. Trimming stripped 0 bases from V and 3 bases from J, with 16 bases between. Looked up from germline, CDR1 is SGHRS and CDR2 is YFSETQ. The chain's CDR3 is CASSLVPGPNFYEQYF. DNA of the CDR3: TGCGCCAGCAGCTTGGTTCCGGGTCCGAACTTCTACGAGCAGTACTTC.

The chain is built from TRBV6-7 and TRBJ1-6, with TRBD1 identical over 7 bases. TRBV6-7 is an ORF; its function is uncertain. With V trimmed by 6 bases and J by 0 bases, 2 bases remained unmatched. The CDR3 extends over 15 amino acids. The CDR3 spells CASRRQGSYNSPLHF. CDR3 nucleotide sequence: TGTGCCAGCAGAAGACAGGGCTCCTATAATTCACCCCTCCACTTT.

V and J are TRBV6-5 and TRBJ2-5, with 7 bases that match TRBD2. This CDR3 has 15 amino acids. The V gene's germline CDR1 is MNHEY and CDR2 SVGAGI. V lost 0 bases, J lost 5 bases, and 6 bases stayed unmatched. CDR3 amino acids: CASSYSRTSLETQYF. The CDR3 bases are TGTGCCAGCAGTTACTCGAGGACTAGTCTCGAGACCCAGTACTTC.

The chain links TRBV6-5 to TRBJ2-7; D might be TRBD1 (7 bases). CDR3 size: 13 residues. Germline CDR1 reads MNHEY; CDR2 reads SVGAGI. Trimming removed 8 bases from V and 3 bases from J, with 14 bases in between. This chain's CDR3 is CASRRDSVYEQYF. The CDR3 DNA follows: TGTGCCAGCCGGAGGGACAGTGTCTACGAGCAGTACTTC.

This rearrangement joins TRBV29-1 to TRBJ2-2; 9 positions match TRBD1. CDR1 SQVTM and CDR2 ANQGSEA come from the germline V gene. The length of the CDR3 is 13 residues. The chain's CDR3 is CTGQGSATGELFF. The DNA for the CDR3 is TGCACCGGACAGGGGTCGGCGACCGGGGAGCTGTTTTTT.